This T cell receptor beta chain stems from a study of OX40 agonist ivuxolimab in advanced cancers. Germline-derived CDR1 and CDR2 are MDHEN and SYDVKM. The CDR3 extends over 17 amino acids. Unmatched junction bases numbered 10, after V lost 8 bases and J lost 2 bases. Clones were read by immunoSEQ multiplex PCR, and TCRdb kept only the in-frame ones, dropping some. The table lists about 46,000 clones, 90% to 95% of them singletons. This clone was seen only once. Sequencing used CD4+ or CD8+ T cells sorted from blood, obtained in a trial of the OX40 agonist ivuxolimab. The gene calls are TRBV28 and TRBJ2-6; TRBD1 agrees at 9 bases. The sequence was obtained from an adult with an advanced solid tumor such as melanoma, head and neck, liver or kidney cancer. CDR3 loop: CASVHRGLTPGANVLTF. The CDR3 DNA is TGTGCCAGCGTACACAGGGGGCTTACACCTGGGGCCAACGTCCTGACTTTC.